Shown below are 27 T cell receptor beta chains from a single sample sequenced in a study of control samples from healthy donors and cancer patients (TCRdb year 2020). Libraries were prepared through the immunoSEQ multiplex PCR assay. TCRdb mirrors the immuneACCESS table, restricted to in-frame sequences. Some clones are absent from its copies; in checked studies, under half trace to an unresolved V gene, and the reason for the others is unknown. This sample comprises 20,000 to 30,000 clones, under 95% of them detected only once. Jointly, the top ten make up 10% to 15% of the sample. The sequencing sample was made of PBMCs. The source of these receptors is a man in his fifties with lung cancer.

The rearrangement uses TRBV6-2 or TRBV6-3 and TRBJ1-5; D is unresolved. This CDR3 is built from 15 residues. Germline lookup yields CDR1 MNHEY and CDR2 SVGEGT. The V and J ends lost 4 bases and 1 base respectively, with 11 bases between them. CDR3 in DNA: TGTGCCAGCAGTTTGGGGTTTTCCAGCAATCAGCCCCAGCATTTT. It specifies CASSLGFSSNQPQHF.

This clone has just one count. The chain uses TRBV3-1 (or the pseudogene TRBV3-2) and TRBJ2-2, with D maybe TRBD1 (7 bases). The CDR3 is 17 amino acids. Germline V gives CDR1 LGHDT, CDR2 YNNKEL (reference sequence). The germline V and J ends were trimmed by 0 bases and 4 bases, with 15 bases remaining between them. As DNA, the CDR3 is TGTGCCAGCAGCCAAGATGGAGGGGGCCGCGGCACCGGGGAGCTGTTTTTT. Encoded protein: CASSQDGGGRGTGELFF.

The chain joins TRBV10-2 to TRBJ1-1; 9 nucleotides match TRBD1. The germline V gene encodes CDR1 WSHSY and CDR2 SAAADI. The ends lost 10 bases at V and 3 bases at J; junction bases unmatched: 6. This CDR3 comprises 13 residues. CDR3 DNA: TGCGCCACCGCGGGACAGGGCTACACTGAAGCTTTCTTT. Translated: CATAGQGYTEAFF.

This rearrangement joins TRBV27 to TRBJ1-1; 12 bases agree with TRBD1. The CDR3 consists of 17 residues. CDR1 and CDR2 from the germline V gene are MNHEY and SMNVEV (reference sequence). J lost 1 base, V lost 4 bases, and 7 bases had no gene match. CDR3 bases: TGTGCCAGCAGTTCGCGGGGACAGGGGGCTGGGAACACTGAAGCTTTCTTT. Amino acids: CASSSRGQGAGNTEAFF.

The rearrangement uses TRBV28 and TRBJ2-7, with D perhaps matching TRBD2 (6 bases). V lost 6 bases, J lost 3 bases, and 12 bases lay in between. CDR1 MDHEN and CDR2 SYDVKM come from the germline V gene. This CDR3 has 13 amino acids. CDR3 in amino acids: CASRRGRSYEQYF. Written as DNA, the CDR3 is TGTGCCAGCAGGCGGGGACGAAGCTACGAGCAGTACTTC.

The CDR3 spells CASSPGRGPYGYTF. CDR3 sequence (DNA): TGTGCCAGCAGCCCAGGAAGGGGGCCCTATGGCTACACCTTC. This chain uses TRBV11-2 with TRBJ1-2; 7 nucleotides match TRBD1. V shed 5 bases and J 4 bases; nucleotides not matched to a gene: 7. This CDR3 has 14 residues. Germline values: CDR1 SGHAT, CDR2 FQNNGV.

This clone was seen a single time. V is TRBV6-4 and J is TRBJ2-3; no firm D call. Germline CDR1 is MRHNA and CDR2 is SNTAGT. The CDR3 has 13 amino acids. V was shortened by 0 bases and J by 10 bases, with 11 bases between the two germline ends. The CDR3 loop is CASSDSIGLAQYF. The CDR3 nucleotides read TGTGCCAGCAGTGACTCGATTGGGTTGGCGCAGTATTTT.

The genes are TRBV11-2 and TRBJ2-7; D is possibly TRBD1 (5 bases). CDR1 is SGHAT and CDR2 is FQNNGV in the germline V gene. There are 12 residues in the CDR3. Trimming left V 3 bases short and J 6 bases short, with 9 bases between. The CDR3 is CASSFQGFEQYF. The CDR3 bases are TGTGCCAGCAGCTTCCAGGGATTCGAGCAGTACTTC.

This sequence joins TRBV10-3 and TRBJ2-2; perhaps TRBD1 as D (5 bases). Germline V gene lookup returns CDR1 ENHRY and CDR2 SYGVKD. The CDR3 extends over 15 amino acids. V was pared by 6 bases and J by 5 bases, with 16 bases between. The CDR3 is CAIRPGKGYTGELFF. In DNA, the CDR3 is TGTGCCATCAGGCCTGGAAAGGGGTATACCGGGGAGCTGTTTTTT.

The genes are TRBV7-9 and TRBJ2-1; 7 bases are a match to TRBD1. This CDR3 contains 12 residues. V lost 2 bases and J lost 15; bases outside the gene matches: 7. The germline V gene has CDR1 SEHNR and CDR2 FQNEAQ (reference sequence). CDR3 DNA: TGTGCCAGCAGCTTAATTGAACAGGGGTTGTTCTTC. It is translated as CASSLIEQGLFF.

This chain links TRBV14 with TRBJ2-7, with TRBD1 as a possible D gene (5 bases). The ends were cut back, 3 bases at V and 5 bases at J, with 20 bases in the middle. This CDR3 region has 16 residues. Germline values: CDR1 SGHDN, CDR2 FVKESK. Here the CDR3 DNA reads TGTGCCAGCAGCCAGCAAAGGACATGGGGATCGGACGAGCAGTACTTC. Translated: CASSQQRTWGSDEQYF.

This chain links TRBV5-6 with TRBJ1-4, with TRBD1 matching 10 bases. With 4 bases clipped from V and 5 bases from J, the junction kept 11 bases outside the gene matches. This CDR3 is built from 17 residues. Germline lookup yields CDR1 SGHDT and CDR2 YYEEEE. Here the CDR3 reads CASSRTTGGPLNEKLFF. DNA of the CDR3: TGTGCCAGCAGCCGAACGACAGGGGGCCCACTGAATGAAAAACTGTTTTTT.

The chain combines TRBV27 with TRBJ1-1; D gene uncertain. Germline CDR1 MNHEY, CDR2 SMNVEV (reference sequence). The CDR3 loop spans 13 amino acids. Trimming stripped 2 bases from V and 0 bases from J, with 4 bases between. The CDR3: CASSLTVNTEAFF. In DNA form, the CDR3 reads TGTGCCAGCAGTTTAACGGTGAACACTGAAGCTTTCTTT.

This rearrangement joins TRBV24-1 to TRBJ1-6; D gene uncertain. The CDR3 length is 14 residues. Germline values: CDR1 KGHDR, CDR2 SFDVKD. Between the trimmed V and J ends, which lost 4 bases and 9 bases, there was a span of 12 bases. The CDR3 DNA is TGTGCCACCAGTGAACCCACAGTTCGTTCACCCCTCCACTTT. This sequence encodes CATSEPTVRSPLHF.

The V and J genes are TRBV6-6 and TRBJ2-1; D call uncertain. The ends were cut back, 5 bases at V and 6 bases at J, with 8 bases in the middle. The V gene's germline CDR1 is MNHNY and CDR2 SVGAGI (reference sequence). CDR3 length: 12 residues. Here the CDR3 DNA reads TGTGCCAGCAGTGGGTTGGGCAATGAGCAGTTCTTC. Translating it yields CASSGLGNEQFF.

The chain recombines TRBV6-5 with TRBJ2-7, with 8 bases fitting TRBD1. There are 15 residues in the CDR3. The junction had 8 bases not matched to a gene; V was cut back by 4 bases and J by 3 bases. Germline V gives CDR1 MNHEY, CDR2 SVGAGI. CDR3 protein: CASSSPDRALYEQYF. CDR3 sequence (DNA): TGTGCCAGCAGTTCCCCGGACAGGGCCCTCTACGAGCAGTACTTC.

V gene TRBV7-2 combines with J gene TRBJ2-5; D not certain. V shed 3 bases and J shed 5 bases, with 10 bases lying between them. Germline V gene lookup returns CDR1 SGHTA and CDR2 FQGNSA. The CDR3 has 13 residues. The CDR3 coding sequence is TGTGCCAGCAGCTTTATGTTTCTCGAGACCCAGTACTTC. This sequence encodes CASSFMFLETQYF.

This clone was seen more than once but under ten times. The V and J genes are TRBV4-3 and TRBJ2-6; 7 nucleotides agree with TRBD1. The CDR3 is 19 residues long. The germline gives CDR1 LGHNA, CDR2 YSLEER. V shed 0 bases, J shed 0 bases, and the junction held 8 bases outside the gene matches. The CDR3 region is CASSQESTGRVSGANVLTF. The CDR3, as DNA: TGCGCCAGCAGCCAAGAATCGACAGGGAGAGTCTCTGGGGCCAACGTCCTGACTTTC.

This CDR3 reads CASSLAVNEKLFF. CDR3 bases: TGTGCCAGCAGTTTAGCAGTAAATGAAAAACTGTTTTTT. The V call is TRBV12-3 or TRBV12-4, the J call TRBJ1-4; no definite D call. CDR3 size: 13 residues. Trimming cost V 0 bases and J 5 bases, with 4 bases left between them.

This chain joins TRBV10-2 and TRBJ1-1, with 9 bases lining up with TRBD1. Unmatched junction bases numbered 7, after V lost 2 bases and J lost 6 bases. The CDR3 covers 15 residues. Germline-derived CDR1 and CDR2 are WSHSY and SAAADI. The CDR3 sequence: CASSEPGQGSAEAFF. CDR3 nucleotide sequence: TGCGCCAGCAGTGAGCCTGGACAGGGGAGCGCTGAAGCTTTCTTT.

V is TRBV7-2 and J is TRBJ1-2; D gene ambiguous. With 5 bases removed from V and 6 bases from J, the gap between germline ends came to 16 bases. The CDR3 loop spans 14 amino acids. Germline CDR1 is SGHTA and CDR2 is FQGNSA. The CDR3 sequence is CASSRPDNRDGYTF. CDR3 nucleotides: TGTGCCAGCAGCCGCCCCGACAACCGCGATGGCTACACCTTC.

The chain joins TRBV28 to TRBJ1-4; no firm D call. This CDR3 is built from 15 residues. Looked up from germline, CDR1 is MDHEN and CDR2 is SYDVKM. Between the trimmed V and J ends, which lost 8 bases and 5 bases, there was a span of 18 bases. This chain's CDR3 is CASSTGGGWNEKLFF. The CDR3 region has the DNA TGTGCCAGCTCAACGGGAGGAGGCTGGAATGAAAAACTGTTTTTT.

This chain joins TRBV5-1 and TRBJ2-7; D gene ambiguous. The V end lost 2 bases, the J end lost 0 bases, and 9 bases lay between the germline ends. The CDR3 has 14 residues. Germline-derived CDR1 and CDR2 are SGHRS and YFSETQ. The CDR3 DNA sequence: TGCGCCAGCAGCTTTGAAGTTCCCTCCTACGAGCAGTACTTC. Translated, it gives CASSFEVPSYEQYF.

The chain has TRBV2 and TRBJ2-1; 8 bases align to TRBD2. The CDR3 is 15 amino acids. Germline V gene sequence: CDR1 SNHLY, CDR2 FYNNEI. Losses at the gene ends were 8 bases for V and 7 bases for J; bases not matched to a gene: 13. The CDR3 nucleotides are TGTGCCAGCGGAAAGACGGGGGGGCCTGAAAATGAGCAGTTCTTC. This codes for CASGKTGGPENEQFF.

The genes are TRBV7-9 and TRBJ2-1; 12 nucleotides agree with TRBD1. Germline CDR1 SEHNR, CDR2 FQNEAQ (reference sequence). V lost 2 bases and J lost 8; bases outside the gene matches: 7. CDR3 size: 16 residues. The CDR3 DNA reads TGTGCCAGCAGCTTATGGGGACAGGGGGCGATAGATGAGCAGTTCTTC. It codes for CASSLWGQGAIDEQFF.

The chain carries TRBV5-6 and TRBJ1-1; the match to TRBD1 covers 12 bases. This CDR3 has 14 residues. Germline values: CDR1 SGHDT, CDR2 YYEEEE. With V trimmed by 4 bases and J by 10 bases, 8 bases remained unmatched. The CDR3 nucleotides are TGTGCCAGCAGCAGGGGACAGGGGGCGCGGGTAGCTTTCTTT. Amino acid sequence: CASSRGQGARVAFF.

The chain couples TRBV5-1 to TRBJ1-4; D gene ambiguous. The CDR3 contains 14 residues. Trimming stripped 0 bases from V and 11 bases from J, with 14 bases between. Germline V CDR1 and CDR2: SGHRS, YFSETQ. The CDR3 coding sequence is TGCGCCAGCAGCTTGGGTTTGCAGGCCTTCAAACTGTTTTTT. It is translated as CASSLGLQAFKLFF. Looking up the rest from reference TRBV5-1 and TRBJ1-4 gives the full variable domain: KAGVTQTPRYLIKTRGQQVTLSCSPISGHRSVSWYQQTPGQGLQFLFEYFSETQRNKGNFPGRFSGRQFSNSRSEMNVSTLELGDSALYLCASSLGLQAFKLFFGSGTQLSVL.